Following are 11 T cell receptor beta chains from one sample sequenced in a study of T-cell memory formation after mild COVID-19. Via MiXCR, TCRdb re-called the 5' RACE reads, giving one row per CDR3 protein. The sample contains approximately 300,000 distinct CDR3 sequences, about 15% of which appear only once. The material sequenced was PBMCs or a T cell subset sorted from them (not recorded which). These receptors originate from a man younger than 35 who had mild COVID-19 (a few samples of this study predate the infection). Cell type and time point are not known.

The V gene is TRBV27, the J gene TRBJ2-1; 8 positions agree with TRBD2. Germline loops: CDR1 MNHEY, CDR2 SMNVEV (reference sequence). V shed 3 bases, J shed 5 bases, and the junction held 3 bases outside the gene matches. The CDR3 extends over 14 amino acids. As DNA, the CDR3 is TGTGCCAGCAGTTTTAGCGGGGCCGACAATGAGCAGTTCTTC. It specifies CASSFSGADNEQFF.

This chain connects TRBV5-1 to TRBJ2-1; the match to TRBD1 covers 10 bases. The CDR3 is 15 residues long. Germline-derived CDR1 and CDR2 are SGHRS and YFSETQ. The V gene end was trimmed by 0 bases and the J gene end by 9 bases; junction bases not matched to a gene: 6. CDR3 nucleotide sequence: TGCGCCAGCAGCTTGGGACAGGGGGCTGGACTTGAGCAGTTCTTC. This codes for CASSLGQGAGLEQFF. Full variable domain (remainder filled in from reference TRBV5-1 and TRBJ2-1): KAGVTQTPRYLIKTRGQQVTLSCSPISGHRSVSWYQQTPGQGLQFLFEYFSETQRNKGNFPGRFSGRQFSNSRSEMNVSTLELGDSALYLCASSLGQGAGLEQFFGPGTRLTVL.

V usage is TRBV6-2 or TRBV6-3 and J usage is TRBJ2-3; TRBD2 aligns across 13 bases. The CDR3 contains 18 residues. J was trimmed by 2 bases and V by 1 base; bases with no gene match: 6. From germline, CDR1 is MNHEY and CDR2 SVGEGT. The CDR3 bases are TGTGCCAGCAGTTACTGGACTAGCGGGGGACGGAACACAGATACGCAGTATTTT. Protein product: CASSYWTSGGRNTDTQYF.

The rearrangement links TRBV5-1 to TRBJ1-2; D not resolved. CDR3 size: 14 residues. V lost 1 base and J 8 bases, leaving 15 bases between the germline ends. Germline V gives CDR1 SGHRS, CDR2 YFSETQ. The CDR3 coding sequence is TGCGCCAGCAGCTTGACCCAGTGGGCTAGGGGCTACACCTTC. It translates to CASSLTQWARGYTF.

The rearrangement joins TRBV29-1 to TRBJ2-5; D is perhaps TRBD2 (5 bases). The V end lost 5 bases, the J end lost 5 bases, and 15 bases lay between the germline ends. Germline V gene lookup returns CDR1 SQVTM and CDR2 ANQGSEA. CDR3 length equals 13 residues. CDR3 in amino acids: CSVREGVVETQYF. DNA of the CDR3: TGCAGCGTTAGAGAGGGCGTAGTGGAGACCCAGTACTTC.

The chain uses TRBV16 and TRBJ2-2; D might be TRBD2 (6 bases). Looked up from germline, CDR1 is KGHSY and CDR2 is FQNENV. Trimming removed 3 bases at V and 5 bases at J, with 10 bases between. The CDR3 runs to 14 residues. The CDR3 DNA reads TGTGCCAGCAGCCACCGGGACTCGACCGGGGAGCTGTTTTTT. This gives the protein CASSHRDSTGELFF.

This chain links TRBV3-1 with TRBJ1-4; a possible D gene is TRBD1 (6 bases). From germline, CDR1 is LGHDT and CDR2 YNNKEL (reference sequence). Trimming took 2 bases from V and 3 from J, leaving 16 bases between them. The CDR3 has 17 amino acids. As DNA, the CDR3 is TGTGCCAGCAGCCAATGGGGTCCAGGGGCGCCTAATGAAAAACTGTTTTTT. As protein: CASSQWGPGAPNEKLFF.

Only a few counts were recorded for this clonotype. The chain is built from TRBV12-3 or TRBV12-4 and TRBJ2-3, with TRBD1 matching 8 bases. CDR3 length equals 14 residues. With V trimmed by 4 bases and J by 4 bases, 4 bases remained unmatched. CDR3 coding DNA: TGTGCCAGCAGTTGGCAGGGGGCTTCAGATACGCAGTATTTT. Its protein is CASSWQGASDTQYF.

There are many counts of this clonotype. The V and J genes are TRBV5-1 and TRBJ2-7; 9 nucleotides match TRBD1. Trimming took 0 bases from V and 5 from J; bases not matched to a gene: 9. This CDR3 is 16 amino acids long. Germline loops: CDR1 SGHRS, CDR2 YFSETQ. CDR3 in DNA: TGCGCCAGCAGCTTGGCCTCTTCCGGACAGGGGCACGAGCAGTACTTC. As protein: CASSLASSGQGHEQYF.

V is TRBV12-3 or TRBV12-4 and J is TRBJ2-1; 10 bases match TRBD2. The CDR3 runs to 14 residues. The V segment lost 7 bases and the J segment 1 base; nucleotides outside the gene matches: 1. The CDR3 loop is CASIAGGSYNEQFF. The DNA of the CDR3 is TGTGCCAGCATAGCGGGGGGTTCCTACAATGAGCAGTTCTTC.

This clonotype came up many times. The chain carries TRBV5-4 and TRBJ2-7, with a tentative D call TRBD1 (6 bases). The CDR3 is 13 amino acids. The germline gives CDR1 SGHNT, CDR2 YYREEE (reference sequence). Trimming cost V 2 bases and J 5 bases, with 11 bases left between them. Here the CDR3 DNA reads TGTGCCAGCAGCTTTGGGGGCGTCAACGAGCAGTACTTC. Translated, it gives CASSFGGVNEQYF.